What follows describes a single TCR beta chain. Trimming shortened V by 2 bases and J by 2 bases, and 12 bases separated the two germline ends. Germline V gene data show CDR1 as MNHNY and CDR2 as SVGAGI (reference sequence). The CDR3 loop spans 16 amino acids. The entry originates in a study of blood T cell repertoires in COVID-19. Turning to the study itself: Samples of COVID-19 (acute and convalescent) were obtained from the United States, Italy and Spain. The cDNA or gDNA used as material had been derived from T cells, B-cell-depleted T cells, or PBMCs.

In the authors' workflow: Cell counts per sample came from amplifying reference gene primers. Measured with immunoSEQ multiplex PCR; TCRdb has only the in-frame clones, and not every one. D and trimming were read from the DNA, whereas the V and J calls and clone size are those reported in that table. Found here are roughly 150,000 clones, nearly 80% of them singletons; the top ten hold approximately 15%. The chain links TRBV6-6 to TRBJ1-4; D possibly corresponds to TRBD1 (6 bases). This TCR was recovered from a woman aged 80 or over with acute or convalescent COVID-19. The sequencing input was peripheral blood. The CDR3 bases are TGTGCCAGCAGTTACCCTTTCACAGGGACTAATGAAAAACTGTTTTTT. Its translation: CASSYPFTGTNEKLFF.